This T cell receptor (beta chain) was obtained from a study of human T cells and chemical hapten exposure. This clonotype was seen repeatedly, ten times or more. The trim removed 4 bases at V and 0 bases at J, leaving 11 bases unmatched. The germline V gene encodes CDR1 SEHNR and CDR2 FQNEAQ (reference sequence). The CDR3 totals 17 residues. TCRdb re-called the 5' RACE reads through MiXCR, storing one row per CDR3 protein. The top ten hold around 2.3% of the sample, which has about 80,000 distinct CDR3 sequences, about 8% seen once. Unfractionated whole blood served as the source for total RNA extraction.

The genes are TRBV7-9 and TRBJ1-2, with 7 bases matching TRBD1. This TCR derives from a male donor in good health. This chain's CDR3 is CASSSLSRDSPNYGYTF. CDR3 coding DNA: TGTGCCAGCAGCTCGCTGTCCCGGGACAGCCCTAACTATGGCTACACCTTC. The whole variable domain, filled in from reference TRBV7-9 and TRBJ1-2, reads DTGVSQNPRHKITKRGQNVTFRCDPISEHNRLYWYRQTLGQGPEFLTYFQNEAQLEKSRLLSDRFSAERPKGSFSTLEIQRTEQGDSAMYLCASSSLSRDSPNYGYTFGSGTRLTVV.